This record looks at one TCR beta chain sequence and its context. What it binds is unknown. Measured with immunoSEQ multiplex PCR; TCRdb has only the in-frame clones, and not every one. The data show about 51,000 clones, with about 69% seen just once and 9.5% to 10% held by the top ten. This sample stems from a study of T cell clones after liver transplantation. Study overall: A pre-transplant mixed lymphocyte reaction with TCRbeta sequencing defined graft-donor-reactive clones followed in post-transplant blood. As an antigen-independent comparator, third-party-reactive TCRbeta sequences came from pre-transplant mixed lymphocyte reactions. General study points: In a couple of subjects, few donor cells limited the measurable donor-reactive repertoire. Compared with third party-reactive sequences, donor-reactive ones declined more, independent of withdrawal success.

The CDR3 is made up of 14 amino acids. Germline-derived CDR1 and CDR2 are MDHEN and SYDVKM. Trimming shortened V by 3 bases and J by 2 bases, and 10 bases separated the two germline ends. This material consisted of CD4+ T cells from blood, taken approximately 52 months after liver transplant. This TCR was recovered from a human patient who received a liver transplant. The T cells may come from the graft donor. V and J are TRBV28 and TRBJ1-2; TRBD1 might be the D (5 bases). The CDR3 loop reads CASSLIGDNYGYTF. CDR3 bases: TGTGCCAGCAGTTTGATCGGGGACAACTATGGCTACACCTTC.